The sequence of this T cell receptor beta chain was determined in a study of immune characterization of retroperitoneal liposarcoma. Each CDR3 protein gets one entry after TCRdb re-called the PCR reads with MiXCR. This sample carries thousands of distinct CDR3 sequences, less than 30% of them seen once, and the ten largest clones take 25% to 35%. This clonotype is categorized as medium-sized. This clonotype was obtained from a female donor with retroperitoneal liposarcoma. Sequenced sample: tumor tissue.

DNA for the CDR3: TGTGCCAGCAGGGAACAGGGGTGGGCCTCCGGGGAGCTGTTTTTT. This gives the protein CASREQGWASGELFF. The gene calls are TRBV6-1 and TRBJ2-2, with 7 nucleotides matching TRBD1. This CDR3 has 15 amino acids. Losses at the gene ends were 6 bases for V and 6 bases for J; bases not matched to a gene: 10. Germline V gene data show CDR1 as MNHNS and CDR2 as SASEGT.